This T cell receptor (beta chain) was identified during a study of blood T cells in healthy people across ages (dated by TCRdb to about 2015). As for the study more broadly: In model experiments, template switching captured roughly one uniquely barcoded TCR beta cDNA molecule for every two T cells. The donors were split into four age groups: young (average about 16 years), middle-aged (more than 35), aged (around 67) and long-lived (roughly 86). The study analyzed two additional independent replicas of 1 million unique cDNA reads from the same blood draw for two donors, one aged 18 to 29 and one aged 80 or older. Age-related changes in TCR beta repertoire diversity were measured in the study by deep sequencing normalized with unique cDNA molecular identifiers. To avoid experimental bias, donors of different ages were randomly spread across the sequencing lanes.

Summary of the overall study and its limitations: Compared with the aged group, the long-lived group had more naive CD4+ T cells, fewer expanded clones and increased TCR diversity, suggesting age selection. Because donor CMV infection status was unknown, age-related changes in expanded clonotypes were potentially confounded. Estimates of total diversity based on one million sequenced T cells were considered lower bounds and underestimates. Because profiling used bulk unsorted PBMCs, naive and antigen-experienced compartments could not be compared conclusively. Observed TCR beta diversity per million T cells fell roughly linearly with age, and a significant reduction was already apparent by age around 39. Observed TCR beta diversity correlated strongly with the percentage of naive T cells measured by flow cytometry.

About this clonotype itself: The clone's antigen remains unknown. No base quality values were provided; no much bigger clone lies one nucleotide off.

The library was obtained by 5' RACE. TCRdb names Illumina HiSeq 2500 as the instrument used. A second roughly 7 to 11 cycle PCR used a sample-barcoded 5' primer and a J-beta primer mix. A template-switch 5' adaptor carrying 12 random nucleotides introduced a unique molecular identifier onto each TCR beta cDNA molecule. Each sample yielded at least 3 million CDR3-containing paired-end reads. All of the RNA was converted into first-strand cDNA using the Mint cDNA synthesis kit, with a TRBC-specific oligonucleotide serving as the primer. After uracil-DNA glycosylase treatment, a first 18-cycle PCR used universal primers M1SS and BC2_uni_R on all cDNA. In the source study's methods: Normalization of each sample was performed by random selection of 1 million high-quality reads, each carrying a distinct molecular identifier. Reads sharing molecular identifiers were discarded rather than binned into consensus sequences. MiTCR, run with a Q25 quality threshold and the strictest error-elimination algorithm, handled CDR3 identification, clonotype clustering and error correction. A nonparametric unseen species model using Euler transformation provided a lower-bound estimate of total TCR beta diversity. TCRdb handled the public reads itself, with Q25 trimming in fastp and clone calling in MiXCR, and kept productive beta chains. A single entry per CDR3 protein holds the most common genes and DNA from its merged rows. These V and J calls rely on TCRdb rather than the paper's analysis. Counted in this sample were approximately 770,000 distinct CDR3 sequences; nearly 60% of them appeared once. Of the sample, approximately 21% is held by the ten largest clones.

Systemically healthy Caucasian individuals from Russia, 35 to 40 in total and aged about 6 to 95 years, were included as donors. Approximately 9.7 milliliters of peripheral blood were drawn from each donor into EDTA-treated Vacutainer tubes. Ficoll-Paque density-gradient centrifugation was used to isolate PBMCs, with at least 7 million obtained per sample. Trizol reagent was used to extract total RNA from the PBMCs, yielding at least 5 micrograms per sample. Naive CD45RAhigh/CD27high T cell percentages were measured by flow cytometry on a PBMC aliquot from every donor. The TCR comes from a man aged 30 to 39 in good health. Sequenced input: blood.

The CDR3 loop reads CASRTGPGANVLTF. The sequenced DNA: TGTGCCAGCCGTACAGGGCCTGGGGCCAACGTCCTGACTTTC. The chain employs TRBV7-9 and TRBJ2-6; the D segment could be TRBD1, given 6 matching bases. From the germline V gene (reference sequence), CDR1 is SEHNR and CDR2 is FQNEAQ. From its cysteine to its phenylalanine, the CDR3 spans 14 amino acids. This entry keeps only the CDR3 DNA: 42 bases, framed from base 1. V and J lose 8 bases and 2 bases, and a span of 10 bases separates them.